The 20 T cell receptor beta chains listed next were all sequenced from one sample in a study of PD-L1 blockade in urothelial cancer. Profiling relied on immunoSEQ multiplex PCR, and the TCRdb table lists in-frame clones only, not all of them. Seen here are roughly 40,000 clones, roughly 89% observed once, and the top ten hold under 8.5%. Time point: peripheral blood 6 weeks after treatment start. The sequences come from PBMCs, collected around atezolizumab (anti-PD-L1) treatment. These receptors were obtained from a man between 65 and 85 years old with urothelial cancer.

The chain uses TRBV7-8 and TRBJ2-5; TRBD2 is a possible D gene (5 bases). Germline V gene sequence: CDR1 SGHVS, CDR2 FQNEAQ. CDR3 length equals 14 residues. V shed 2 bases and J shed 2 bases, with 9 bases lying between them. CDR3 sequence reads: CASSLFRGQETQYF. The CDR3 DNA follows: TGTGCCAGCAGCTTATTCCGGGGTCAAGAGACCCAGTACTTC.

The chain has TRBV5-6 and TRBJ1-3; D is undetermined. CDR3 length: 15 amino acids. V was shortened by 0 bases and J by 0 bases, with 7 bases between the two germline ends. Germline CDR1 reads SGHDT; CDR2 reads YYEEEE. CDR3 DNA: TGTGCCAGCAGCTTGGAGAGGTCCTCTGGAAACACCATATATTTT. Protein product: CASSLERSSGNTIYF.

The rearrangement uses TRBV14 and TRBJ2-7; 7 bases are a match to TRBD1. CDR1 is SGHDN, CDR2 FVKESK, per germline. CDR3 size: 14 residues. The J segment lost 7 bases and the V segment lost 0 bases, leaving 6 bases of the junction unmatched. The DNA of the CDR3 is TGTGCCAGCAGCCAAGAGGGACAGATGGAAGAGCAGTACTTC. Its protein product is CASSQEGQMEEQYF.

The chain carries TRBV19 and TRBJ1-3, with TRBD1 as a possible D gene (6 bases). The CDR3 extends over 15 amino acids. Per the germline V gene, CDR1 is LNHDA and CDR2 is SQIVND (reference sequence). V was shortened by 6 bases and J by 0 bases, with 12 bases between the two germline ends. Here the CDR3 DNA reads TGTGCCAGTAGGGATACAGGGTCCTCTGGAAACACCATATATTTT. Protein sequence: CASRDTGSSGNTIYF.

Only one count was recorded for this clone. J is TRBJ1-5 and V is TRBV19; the match to TRBD1 covers 9 bases. CDR1 LNHDA and CDR2 SQIVND come from the germline V gene (reference sequence). The CDR3 contains 13 residues. Trimming cost V 8 bases and J 7 bases; bases outside gene matches: 6. The CDR3 is CASWDRVGQPQHF. Here the CDR3 DNA reads TGTGCCAGTTGGGACAGGGTTGGCCAGCCCCAGCATTTT.

The chain is built from TRBV12-5 and TRBJ2-1; 10 nucleotides match TRBD2. This CDR3 is built from 15 residues. V lost 5 bases and J lost 4; bases outside the gene matches: 5. Germline V gene sequence: CDR1 LGHNT, CDR2 FRNRAP. The CDR3 here is CASGEGTSAYNEQFF. CDR3 nucleotides: TGTGCTAGTGGTGAGGGGACTAGCGCTTACAATGAGCAGTTCTTC.

The chain recombines TRBV11-2 with TRBJ2-7; 10 bases agree with TRBD1. The V gene's germline CDR1 is SGHAT and CDR2 FQNNGV. The CDR3 extends over 18 amino acids. Losses at the gene ends were 5 bases for V and 1 base for J; bases not matched to a gene: 14. The CDR3 here is CASSLAGGGTGASYEQYF. The CDR3 DNA is TGTGCCAGCAGCCTGGCCGGGGGAGGGACAGGGGCTTCCTACGAGCAGTACTTC.

The chain carries TRBV6-6 and TRBJ2-3; TRBD2 agrees at 14 bases. This CDR3 region has 15 residues. CDR1 and CDR2 from the germline V gene are MNHNY and SVGAGI (reference sequence). With 6 bases clipped from V and 5 bases from J, the junction kept 4 bases outside the gene matches. The CDR3 coding sequence is TGTGCCAGCAGCCGGACTAGCGGGAGGAGAGATACGCAGTATTTT. It translates to CASSRTSGRRDTQYF.

This rearrangement joins TRBV19 to TRBJ2-7; 9 bases agree with TRBD1. With 4 bases clipped from V and 7 bases from J, the junction kept 11 bases outside the gene matches. CDR1 is LNHDA, CDR2 SQIVND, per germline (reference sequence). The CDR3 consists of 15 residues. CDR3 loop: CASSNGQGIGGEQYF. The CDR3 bases are TGTGCCAGTAGTAACGGACAGGGGATTGGAGGGGAGCAGTACTTC.

The chain is built from TRBV19 and TRBJ1-5; 7 nucleotides align to TRBD1. V was pared by 0 bases and J by 0 bases, with 8 bases of the junction left unmatched. The CDR3 sequence is 18 residues long. The germline V gene has CDR1 LNHDA and CDR2 SQIVND (reference sequence). The CDR3 region has the DNA TGTGCCAGTAGTATAGAGGGTCGACAGGGCTTTAGCAATCAGCCCCAGCATTTT. It translates to CASSIEGRQGFSNQPQHF.

V is TRBV29-1 and J is TRBJ2-1; 8 nucleotides match TRBD2. V was clipped by 1 base and J by 4 bases; unmatched bases: 15. The CDR3 sequence is 18 residues long. CDR1 and CDR2 (germline): SQVTM, ANQGSEA. The CDR3, as DNA: TGCAGCGTTGAAGGCAGAGCGGGAGCTGTCCGATTTTACAATGAGCAGTTCTTC. Translated: CSVEGRAGAVRFYNEQFF.

CDR3: CASSLSGALQETQYF. The CDR3 DNA sequence: TGTGCCAGCAGCCTCTCTGGAGCGCTACAAGAGACCCAGTACTTC. The V and J genes are TRBV7-9 and TRBJ2-5; D is uncertain. V dropped 5 bases and J dropped 2 bases, with 15 bases sitting between them. The CDR3 has 15 residues. CDR1 and CDR2 (germline): SEHNR, FQNEAQ (reference sequence).

This rearrangement joins TRBV11-2 to TRBJ1-5; D is perhaps TRBD1 (5 bases). The CDR3 length is 14 residues. Germline V gene data show CDR1 as SGHAT and CDR2 as FQNNGV. The ends were cut back, 5 bases at V and 3 bases at J, with 11 bases in the middle. The DNA for the CDR3 is TGTGCCAGCAGCGGGACGGACTACAATCAGCCCCAGCATTTT. Translation: CASSGTDYNQPQHF.

Concerning this clone: At one end the junction does not follow the germline gene, possibly because of a read error. The chain links TRBV19 to TRBJ2-6; 7 bases match TRBD1. This CDR3 comprises 17 residues. The germline gives CDR1 LNHDA, CDR2 SQIVND (reference sequence). Here the CDR3 reads CASSIGQAFSGANVLTF. CDR3 nucleotide sequence: TGTGCCAGTAGCATAGGACAGGCTTTCTCTGGGGCCAACGTCCTGACTTTC.

The V and J genes are TRBV2 and TRBJ2-1; D possibly corresponds to TRBD2 (6 bases). CDR1 is SNHLY and CDR2 is FYNNEI in the germline V gene. The V end was cut by 3 bases, the J end by 7 bases, with 16 bases between. The CDR3 consists of 15 residues. The CDR3 protein is CASSDSRGRRNEQFF. CDR3 DNA: TGTGCCAGCAGTGATTCGCGGGGTAGGAGGAATGAGCAGTTCTTC.

This chain joins TRBV28 and TRBJ2-3, with a tentative D call TRBD1 (6 bases). The V gene lost 2 bases and the J gene lost 3 bases, with 15 bases spanning the gap. Germline CDR1 and CDR2: MDHEN and SYDVKM. The length of the CDR3 is 16 residues. The CDR3 region has the DNA TGTGCCAGCAGTTTAGGTTTGGGGGCCCGGACAGATACGCAGTATTTT. Protein product: CASSLGLGARTDTQYF. The entire variable domain, with the rest obtained from reference TRBV28 and TRBJ2-3, is as follows: DVKVTQSSRYLVKRTGEKVFLECVQDMDHENMFWYRQDPGLGLRLIYFSYDVKMKEKGDIPEGYSVSREKKERFSLILESASTNQTSMYLCASSLGLGARTDTQYFGPGTRLTVL.

This clone showed up just a few times. The chain couples TRBV7-2 to TRBJ1-2; D not resolved. The V gene's germline CDR1 is SGHTA and CDR2 FQGNSA. The germline V and J ends were trimmed by 5 bases and 4 bases, with 8 bases remaining between them. The CDR3 runs to 12 residues. The CDR3 loop reads CASSPGLYGYTF. Here the CDR3 DNA reads TGTGCCAGCAGCCCTGGCCTCTATGGCTACACCTTC.

This rearrangement joins TRBV28 to TRBJ2-3; 7 positions agree with TRBD1. The CDR3 extends over 13 amino acids. The J segment lost 4 bases and the V segment lost 6 bases, leaving 4 bases of the junction unmatched. CDR1 is MDHEN, CDR2 SYDVKM, per germline. The CDR3 region is CASRTQGPDTQYF. DNA of the CDR3: TGTGCCAGCAGGACACAGGGGCCAGATACGCAGTATTTT. Full variable domain (remainder filled in from reference TRBV28 and TRBJ2-3): DVKVTQSSRYLVKRTGEKVFLECVQDMDHENMFWYRQDPGLGLRLIYFSYDVKMKEKGDIPEGYSVSREKKERFSLILESASTNQTSMYLCASRTQGPDTQYFGPGTRLTVL.

V and J are TRBV18 and TRBJ2-7; the match to TRBD2 covers 8 bases. Germline trimming cut 3 bases from V and 3 bases from J; bases unmatched to any gene: 7. The length of the CDR3 is 15 residues. The germline CDR1 and CDR2 sequences are KGHSH and LQKENI. The CDR3 is CASSPGGRSNYEQYF. CDR3 DNA: TGTGCCAGCTCACCTGGCGGGAGGTCCAACTACGAGCAGTACTTC.

The chain links TRBV6-1 to TRBJ1-4, with 10 bases lining up with TRBD1. The J segment lost 4 bases and the V segment lost 6 bases, leaving 5 bases of the junction unmatched. Germline-derived CDR1 and CDR2 are MNHNS and SASEGT. The CDR3 is 15 amino acids. DNA for the CDR3: TGTGCCAGCAGCGACAGGGGGCGCTTTAATGAAAAACTGTTTTTT. This encodes CASSDRGRFNEKLFF.